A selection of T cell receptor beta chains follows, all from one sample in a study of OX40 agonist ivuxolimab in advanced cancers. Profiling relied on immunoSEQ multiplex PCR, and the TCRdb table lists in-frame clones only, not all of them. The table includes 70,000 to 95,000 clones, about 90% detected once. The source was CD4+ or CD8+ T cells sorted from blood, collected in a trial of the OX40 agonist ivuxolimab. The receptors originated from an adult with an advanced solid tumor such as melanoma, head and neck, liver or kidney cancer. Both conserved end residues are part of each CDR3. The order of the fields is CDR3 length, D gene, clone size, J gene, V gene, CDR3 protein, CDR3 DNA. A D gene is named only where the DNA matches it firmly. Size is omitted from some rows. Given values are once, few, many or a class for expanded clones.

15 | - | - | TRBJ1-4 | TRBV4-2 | CASSQGEGRNEKLFF | TGTGCCAGCAGCCAAGGCGAGGGTCGGAATGAAAAACTGTTTTTT
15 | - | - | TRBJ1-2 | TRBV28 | CASTRSGGADLGYTF | TGTGCCAGCACCCGGTCGGGGGGCGCGGATCTTGGCTACACCTTC
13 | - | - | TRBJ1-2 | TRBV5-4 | CASSLQGGYGYTF | TGTGCCAGCAGCCTACAGGGTGGCTATGGCTACACCTTC
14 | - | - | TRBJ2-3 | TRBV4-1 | CASSRRPMTDTQYF | TGCGCCAGCAGCCGAAGGCCTATGACAGATACGCAGTATTTT
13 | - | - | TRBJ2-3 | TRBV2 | CASRQGGTDTQYF | TGTGCCAGCAGACAAGGGGGCACAGATACGCAGTATTTT
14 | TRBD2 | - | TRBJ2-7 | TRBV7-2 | CASSFSLAGNEQYF | TGTGCCAGCAGCTTTTCCCTAGCGGGGAACGAGCAGTACTTC
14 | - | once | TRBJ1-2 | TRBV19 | CASNPRGGHHGYTF | TGTGCCAGTAACCCTAGGGGAGGCCACCATGGCTACACCTTC
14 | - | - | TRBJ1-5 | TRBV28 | CASSLEGTNQPQHF | TGTGCCAGCAGTTTAGAGGGCACCAATCAGCCCCAGCATTTT
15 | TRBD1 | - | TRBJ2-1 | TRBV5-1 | CASSVRDSSYNEQFF | TGCGCCAGCAGCGTCCGGGACAGCTCCTACAATGAGCAGTTCTTC
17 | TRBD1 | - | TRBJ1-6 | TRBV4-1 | CASSQRFGTGNNSPLHF | TGCGCCAGCAGCCAACGCTTCGGGACAGGGAATAATTCACCCCTCCACTTT
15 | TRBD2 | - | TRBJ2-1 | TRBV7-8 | CASSPVGTRVHEQFF | TGTGCCAGCAGCCCCGTGGGGACTAGGGTCCATGAGCAGTTCTTC
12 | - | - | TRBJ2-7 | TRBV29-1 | CSVLPWVGEQYF | TGCAGCGTTTTGCCCTGGGTAGGCGAGCAGTACTTC
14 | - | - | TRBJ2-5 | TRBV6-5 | CASRKTALQETQYF | TGTGCCAGCAGAAAGACAGCACTGCAAGAGACCCAGTACTTC
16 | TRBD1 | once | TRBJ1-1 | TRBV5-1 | CASSLATGGANTEAFF | TGCGCCAGCAGCTTGGCGACAGGGGGTGCGAACACTGAAGCTTTCTTT
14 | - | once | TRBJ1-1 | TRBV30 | CAWSVQLTYTEAFF | TGTGCCTGGAGTGTACAGTTGACCTACACTGAAGCTTTCTTT
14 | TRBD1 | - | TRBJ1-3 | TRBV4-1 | CASSPTGLGNTIYF | TGCGCCAGCAGCCCGACAGGGTTGGGAAACACCATATATTTT
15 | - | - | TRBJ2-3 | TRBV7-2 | CASSLGLIEGYAQYF | TGTGCCAGCAGCTTAGGGTTAATTGAGGGATATGCGCAGTATTTT
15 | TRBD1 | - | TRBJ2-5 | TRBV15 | CATSRDQTGQETQYF | TGTGCCACCAGCAGAGACCAGACAGGGCAAGAGACCCAGTACTTC
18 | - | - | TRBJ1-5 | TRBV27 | CASSLPSAQLYSNQPQHF | TGTGCCAGCAGTTTACCCAGCGCCCAACTCTATAGCAATCAGCCCCAGCATTTT
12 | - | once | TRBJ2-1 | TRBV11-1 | CASSLMSNEQFF | TGTGCCAGCAGCTTAATGTCCAATGAGCAGTTCTTC
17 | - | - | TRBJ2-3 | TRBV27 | CASSLFPQQGTADTQYF | TGTGCCAGCAGTTTATTCCCTCAACAGGGTACGGCAGATACGCAGTATTTT
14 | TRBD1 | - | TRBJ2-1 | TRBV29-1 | CSVAQTGHIREQFF | TGCAGCGTTGCTCAGACAGGGCACATTCGGGAGCAGTTCTTC
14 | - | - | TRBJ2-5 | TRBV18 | CASSPGDGQETQYF | TGTGCCAGCTCACCAGGGGACGGCCAAGAGACCCAGTACTTC
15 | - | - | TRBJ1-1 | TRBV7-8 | CASSLDRGGGTEAFF | TGTGCCAGCAGCTTAGATCGAGGGGGTGGGACTGAAGCTTTCTTT
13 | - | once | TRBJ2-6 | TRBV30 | CAWRRAGANVLTF | TGTGCCTGGAGGAGGGCTGGGGCCAACGTCCTGACTTTC